There are a few counts of the clone carrying this T cell receptor (beta chain). Antigen specificity is unknown. The sample comes from a study of metastatic and nonmetastatic thyroid tumors. Overall study results and limits: In both blood and tumor samples, TCR beta diversity was reported significantly higher for malignant than benign nodules.

TCRdb re-analyzed the PCR reads through MiXCR. Of about 32,000 clones detected, around 20% appear once; the ten largest clones hold roughly 8%. Thyroid surgery had not been preceded by any treatment in any patient. Trimming stripped 3 bases from V and 7 bases from J, with 13 bases between. The length of the CDR3 is 14 residues. The clonotype comes from a female donor with papillary thyroid cancer or a benign thyroid nodule (not recorded which). Some clones in this sample may be carry-over from other donors' samples. This chain links TRBV12-3 or TRBV12-4 with TRBJ2-1; D not certain. Source material: blood. The CDR3 is CASSFLTVENEQFF. CDR3 in DNA: TGTGCCAGCAGTTTTCTCACAGTTGAGAATGAGCAGTTCTTC.